This T cell receptor (beta chain) was captured in a study of CD8+ T cells in alopecia areata. Study-wide results and caveats: Patients shared TCRs less clearly than mice did, possibly for HLA-related reasons.

V shed 4 bases and J shed 3 bases, with 15 bases lying between them. The CDR3 extends over 15 amino acids. Germline values: CDR1 SEHNR, CDR2 FQNEAQ (reference sequence). Sequencing used cDNA as its template, made by extracting RNA and reverse transcribing it. The data were produced by immunoSEQ multiplex PCR, yet TCRdb's version contains in-frame clones alone and is incomplete. The sample includes over 100,000 clones, roughly three fifths seen only once; the top ten take 10% to 15%. This clone was picked up a small number of times. Its antigen is not identified. Treatment defined: oral pan-JAK inhibitor, 5-10 mg twice daily.

V gene TRBV7-9 combines with J gene TRBJ1-2; D uncertain. Sequences were derived from CD8+ T cells sorted from blood, sampled at week 24, from a patient treated with tofacitinib. The receptor was isolated from a human donor with alopecia areata. For the CDR3, the DNA is TGTGCCAGCAGCTCACGTCTGGGAGGTCACTATGGCTACACCTTC. The encoded protein is CASSSRLGGHYGYTF.